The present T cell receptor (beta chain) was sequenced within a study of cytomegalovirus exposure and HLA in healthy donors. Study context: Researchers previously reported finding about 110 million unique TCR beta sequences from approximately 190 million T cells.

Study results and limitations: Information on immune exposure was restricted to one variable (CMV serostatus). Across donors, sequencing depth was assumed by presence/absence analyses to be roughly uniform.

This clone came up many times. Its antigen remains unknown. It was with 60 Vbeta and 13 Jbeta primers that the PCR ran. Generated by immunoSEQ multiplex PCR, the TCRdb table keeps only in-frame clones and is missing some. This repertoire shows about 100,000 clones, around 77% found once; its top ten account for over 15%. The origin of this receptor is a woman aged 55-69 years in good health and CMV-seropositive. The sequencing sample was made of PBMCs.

CDR3 sequence reads: CASSPVGRVDTEAFF. CDR3 nucleotide sequence: TGTGCCAGCAGCCCCGTGGGGAGGGTCGACACTGAAGCTTTCTTT. The rearrangement uses TRBV7-3 and TRBJ1-1, with D unclear. CDR1 SGHTA and CDR2 FQGTGA come from the germline V gene. V lost 5 bases and J lost 3, with 16 bases in between. The CDR3 is 15 amino acids.